Sequencing of this T cell receptor (beta chain) was carried out in a study of cytomegalovirus exposure and HLA in healthy donors. The study's findings and limits: In vitro assays verified that three CMV-associated chains recognized CMV antigens specifically. By HLA locus, TCR association rates varied in a later analysis, with DRB1 showing the most and HLA-C the fewest.

In regard to this clone: What it binds is not known.

PCR involved 60 Vbeta and 13 Jbeta primers. TCRdb's table, derived via immunoSEQ multiplex PCR, lists solely in-frame clones and lacks some. This table holds 130,000 to 150,000 clones, roughly four fifths found once. Germline assignment: CDR1 PRHDT and CDR2 FYEKMQ (reference sequence). The V segment lost 3 bases and the J segment 0 bases; nucleotides outside the gene matches: 4. The CDR3 covers 15 residues. The sample was PBMCs. The receptor comes from a man in his forties in good health and CMV-seropositive. The chain links TRBV13 to TRBJ1-1; 7 nucleotides agree with TRBD1. The CDR3 DNA sequence: TGTGCCAGCAGCTTGCTCGACAGGGTGAACACTGAAGCTTTCTTT. It specifies CASSLLDRVNTEAFF.